A single sample gave rise to the 18 T cell receptor beta chains below, sequenced in a study of blood T cell repertoires in COVID-19. Using immunoSEQ multiplex PCR, the repertoire was profiled, and TCRdb retains in-frame clones only, with some absent. Of a few hundred thousand clones in the sample, 85% to 90% are singletons; the top ten hold over 9%. Sequencing was done on a sample of PBMCs or T cells enriched from blood (not recorded which). The receptors here all came from a woman aged 25 to 39 who had recovered from COVID-19.

CDR3 sequence (DNA): TGTGCCAGCAGCTTTAACAGGGAAAACTATGGCTACACCTTC. Its protein is CASSFNRENYGYTF. The genes are TRBV7-2 and TRBJ1-2, with TRBD1 as a possible D gene (6 bases). Germline assignment: CDR1 SGHTA and CDR2 FQGNSA. Trimming removed 3 bases at V and 2 bases at J, with 10 bases between. This CDR3 is built from 14 residues.

This clone was counted a single time. The chain combines TRBV24-1 with TRBJ1-5; D remains ambiguous. The ends were cut back, 6 bases at V and 4 bases at J, with 9 bases in the middle. The germline gives CDR1 KGHDR, CDR2 SFDVKD. The CDR3 spans 13 residues. CDR3 in DNA: TGTGCCACCAGTCCGGGTCTGAATCAGCCCCAGCATTTT. Translated, it gives CATSPGLNQPQHF.

The chain combines TRBV24-1 with TRBJ1-3, with D uncertain. This CDR3 is built from 14 residues. V was pared by 4 bases and J by 2 bases, with 8 bases between. Germline CDR1 KGHDR, CDR2 SFDVKD. The CDR3 loop reads CATSEAGTGNTIYF. The DNA of the CDR3 is TGTGCCACCAGTGAAGCGGGGACTGGAAACACCATATATTTT.

The CDR3 DNA sequence: TGTGCCAGCAGCTTAAATCCCTGGTGGGACAGGGGTGGAGAGACCCAGTACTTC. Translated, it gives CASSLNPWWDRGGETQYF. The rearrangement joins TRBV7-8 to TRBJ2-5, with 10 bases that match TRBD1. V shed 2 bases, J shed 4 bases, and the junction held 13 bases outside the gene matches. Germline V gives CDR1 SGHVS, CDR2 FQNEAQ. The CDR3 has 18 amino acids.

This rearrangement joins TRBV7-3 to TRBJ2-1; the D is unclear. Germline lookup yields CDR1 SGHTA and CDR2 FQGTGA. The CDR3 is 15 amino acids. Trimming removed 4 bases at V and 9 bases at J, with 19 bases between. CDR3 nucleotides: TGTGCCAGCAGCTCTATTACGGGTCCCTTGAGTGAGCAGTTCTTC. It encodes CASSSITGPLSEQFF.

This chain uses TRBV6-5 with TRBJ1-1; TRBD1 might be the D (5 bases). This CDR3 is 15 amino acids long. Trimming stripped 0 bases from V and 4 bases from J, with 12 bases between. Germline V gene sequence: CDR1 MNHEY, CDR2 SVGAGI. The CDR3 sequence is CASSYSKQVGTEAFF. The CDR3 coding sequence is TGTGCCAGCAGTTACTCGAAACAGGTGGGCACTGAAGCTTTCTTT.

This rearrangement joins TRBV19 to TRBJ1-1, with unresolved D. Trimming pared 6 bases from V and 5 bases from J, leaving 10 bases between. The CDR3 is 12 residues long. Germline CDR1 and CDR2: LNHDA and SQIVND (reference sequence). The CDR3 loop is CASRLRGTEAFF. CDR3 coding DNA: TGTGCCAGTAGGTTGCGGGGAACTGAAGCTTTCTTT.

This clone occurred once. This sequence joins TRBV2 and TRBJ2-3; 7 bases agree with TRBD2. The CDR3 contains 13 residues. The trim removed 8 bases at V and 2 bases at J, leaving 4 bases unmatched. Germline V CDR1 and CDR2: SNHLY, FYNNEI. CDR3 nucleotide sequence: TGTGCCAGCCAGCGGGAACCCACAGATACGCAGTATTTT. Translation: CASQREPTDTQYF.

The chain joins TRBV5-1 to TRBJ2-7; TRBD2 aligns across 10 bases. V lost 3 bases and J lost 2; bases outside the gene matches: 5. The CDR3 runs to 15 residues. Germline values: CDR1 SGHRS, CDR2 YFSETQ. The CDR3 protein is CASSWGTSETYEQYF. The CDR3 DNA follows: TGCGCCAGCAGCTGGGGGACTAGCGAGACCTACGAGCAGTACTTC.

This chain uses TRBV27 with TRBJ2-6, with TRBD1 matching over 9 bases. CDR3 length equals 18 residues. V gave up 4 bases and J gave up 0 bases; unmatched junction bases: 7. Per germline, CDR1 MNHEY and CDR2 SMNVEV (reference sequence). DNA of the CDR3: TGTGCCAGCAGTTCCAGACAGGGGGTGTACTCTGGGGCCAACGTCCTGACTTTC. This sequence encodes CASSSRQGVYSGANVLTF.

V usage is TRBV7-9 and J usage is TRBJ2-1; 7 nucleotides agree with TRBD1. Germline CDR1 is SEHNR and CDR2 is FQNEAQ (reference sequence). V was clipped by 4 bases and J by 5 bases; unmatched bases: 14. The CDR3 covers 17 residues. The CDR3 region is CASSSFRRQGRDNEQFF. The CDR3 DNA is TGTGCCAGCAGCTCCTTCCGTAGACAGGGTCGGGACAATGAGCAGTTCTTC.

The rearrangement links TRBV20-1 to TRBJ2-7; 9 bases agree with TRBD1. Per the germline V gene, CDR1 is DFQATT and CDR2 is SNEGSKA (reference sequence). J gave up 7 bases and V 3 bases, and 10 bases lay outside the gene matches. This CDR3 has 14 residues. For the CDR3, the DNA is TGCAGTGCTAGTAACAGGGGGCAGAGGCGAGAGCAGTACTTC. Translation: CSASNRGQRREQYF.

The V call is TRBV4-1, the J call TRBJ2-3; 9 bases match TRBD2. CDR1 is MGHRA and CDR2 is YSYEKL in the germline V gene. The CDR3 spans 17 residues. Unmatched junction bases numbered 8, after V lost 1 base and J lost 3 bases. CDR3 nucleotides: TGCGCCAGCAGCCAAGCATCGCTGGGACTAGCAACAGATACGCAGTATTTT. Translating it yields CASSQASLGLATDTQYF.

V and J are TRBV28 and TRBJ1-5; D remains unclear. Per germline, CDR1 MDHEN and CDR2 SYDVKM. The CDR3 extends over 16 amino acids. V was pared by 4 bases and J by 2 bases, with 15 bases between. The CDR3, as DNA: TGTGCCAGCAGTTCATATGGTGGGCGGGGCAATCAGCCCCAGCATTTT. Translated: CASSSYGGRGNQPQHF.

This clone was seen more than once but under ten times. V gene TRBV6-6 combines with J gene TRBJ2-1; TRBD2 aligns across 14 bases. Germline assignment: CDR1 MNHNY and CDR2 SVGAGI (reference sequence). This CDR3 comprises 17 residues. V gave up 5 bases and J gave up 7 bases; unmatched junction bases: 10. CDR3 sequence reads: CASSPTSGRARLNEQFF. CDR3 coding DNA: TGTGCCAGCAGTCCGACTAGCGGGAGGGCCAGGTTAAATGAGCAGTTCTTC.

The rearrangement uses TRBV19 and TRBJ1-1; tentatively, D is TRBD1 (5 bases). CDR1 is LNHDA and CDR2 is SQIVND in the germline V gene (reference sequence). With 6 bases removed from V and 5 bases from J, the gap between germline ends came to 10 bases. This CDR3 comprises 12 residues. In DNA form, the CDR3 reads TGTGCCAGTAGCCATGGGGGGACTGAAGCTTTCTTT. Residues: CASSHGGTEAFF.

The chain recombines TRBV5-4 with TRBJ1-2; TRBD1 matches 8 bases. V shed 3 bases and J 8 bases; nucleotides not matched to a gene: 9. The CDR3 runs 14 residues. Germline assignment: CDR1 SGHNT and CDR2 YYREEE (reference sequence). CDR3 sequence: CASSWTGLIMGYTF. CDR3 bases: TGTGCCAGCAGCTGGACAGGGCTAATCATGGGCTACACCTTC.

The V and J genes are TRBV28 and TRBJ1-1; D possibly corresponds to TRBD1 (5 bases). The CDR3 runs to 14 residues. V lost 6 bases to trimming and J lost 7 bases, with 18 bases between them. Germline values: CDR1 MDHEN, CDR2 SYDVKM. The CDR3 region has the DNA TGTGCCAGCAGAACACCAGGGCCTTGGAATGAAGCTTTCTTT. The encoded protein is CASRTPGPWNEAFF.